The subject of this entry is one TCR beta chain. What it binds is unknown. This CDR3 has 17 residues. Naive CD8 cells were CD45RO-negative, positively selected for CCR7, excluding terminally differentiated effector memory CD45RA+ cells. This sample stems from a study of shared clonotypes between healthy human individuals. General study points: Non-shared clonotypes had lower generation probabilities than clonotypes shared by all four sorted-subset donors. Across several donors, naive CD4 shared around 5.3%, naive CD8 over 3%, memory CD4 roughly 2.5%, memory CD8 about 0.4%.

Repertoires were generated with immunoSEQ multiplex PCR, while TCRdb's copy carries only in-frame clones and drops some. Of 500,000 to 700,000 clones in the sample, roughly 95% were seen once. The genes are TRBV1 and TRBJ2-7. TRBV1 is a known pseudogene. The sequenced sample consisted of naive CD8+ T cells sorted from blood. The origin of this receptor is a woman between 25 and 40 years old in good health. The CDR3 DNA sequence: TGCACCAGCAGCCGTACGACTACGGGACGGGACCCCTACGAGCAGTACTTC. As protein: CTSSRTTTGRDPYEQYF.